This TCR beta chain appears in the sequencing data of a study of identical twins. Regarding the study as a whole: Out-of-frame TCR alpha sharing in monozygotic twins exceeded recombination model predictions. Fewer insertions characterized abundant cord blood beta clonotypes, whereas memory repertoires showed none.

There are a few counts of this clonotype. Its antigen is not identified. V lost 3 bases to trimming and J lost 9 bases; unmatched junction nucleotides: 11. Germline V gene sequence: CDR1 MGHRA, CDR2 YSYEKL. The CDR3 is 17 residues long. TCRdb independently ran MiXCR on the 5' RACE reads; one entry per CDR3 protein. The top ten clones hold around 1.6% of a sample with about 920,000 distinct CDR3 sequences, approximately 13% of them seen once. This sample also belongs to another study, concerning yellow fever vaccine responses in identical twins.

The receptor comes from a woman younger than 35 in good health. What was sequenced was PBMCs. The V and J genes are TRBV4-1 and TRBJ2-1, with 13 bases that match TRBD2. The CDR3, as DNA: TGCGCCAGCAGCCACACCGGGACTAGCGGGGCCCCGGGTGAGCAGTTCTTC. Residues: CASSHTGTSGAPGEQFF.